This TCR beta chain was identified in a study of graft-versus-host responses after intestinal transplantation. Concerning this clone itself: No antigen is known for it.

CDR3 length: 14 residues. Germline assignment: CDR1 LNHDA and CDR2 SQIVND (reference sequence). V shed 6 bases and J shed 13 bases, with 19 bases lying between them. Assay: immunoSEQ multiplex PCR; the TCRdb copy retains only in-frame clones and omits some. The sample consists of under 90,000 clones, under 95% of them appearing once. Material: unstimulated CD4+ T cells sorted from spleen or lymph node cells, obtained before transplant. This clonotype originated in a human donor who was the organ donor for an intestinal transplant. The chain is built from TRBV19 and TRBJ1-6; perhaps TRBD1 as D (6 bases). Here the CDR3 reads CASSYGGSDWPLHF. CDR3 DNA: TGTGCCAGTAGCTATGGGGGCAGTGACTGGCCCCTCCACTTT.